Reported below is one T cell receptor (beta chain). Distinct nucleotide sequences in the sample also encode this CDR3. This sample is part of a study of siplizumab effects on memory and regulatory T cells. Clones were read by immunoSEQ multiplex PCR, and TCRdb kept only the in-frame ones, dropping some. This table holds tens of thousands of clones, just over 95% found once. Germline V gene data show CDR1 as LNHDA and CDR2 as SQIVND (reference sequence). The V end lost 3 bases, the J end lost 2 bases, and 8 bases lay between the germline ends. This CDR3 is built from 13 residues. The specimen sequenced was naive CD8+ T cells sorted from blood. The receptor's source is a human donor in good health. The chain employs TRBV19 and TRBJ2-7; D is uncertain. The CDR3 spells CASSMGRTYEQYF. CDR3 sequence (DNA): TGTGCCAGTAGTATGGGCAGGACCTACGAGCAGTACTTC.